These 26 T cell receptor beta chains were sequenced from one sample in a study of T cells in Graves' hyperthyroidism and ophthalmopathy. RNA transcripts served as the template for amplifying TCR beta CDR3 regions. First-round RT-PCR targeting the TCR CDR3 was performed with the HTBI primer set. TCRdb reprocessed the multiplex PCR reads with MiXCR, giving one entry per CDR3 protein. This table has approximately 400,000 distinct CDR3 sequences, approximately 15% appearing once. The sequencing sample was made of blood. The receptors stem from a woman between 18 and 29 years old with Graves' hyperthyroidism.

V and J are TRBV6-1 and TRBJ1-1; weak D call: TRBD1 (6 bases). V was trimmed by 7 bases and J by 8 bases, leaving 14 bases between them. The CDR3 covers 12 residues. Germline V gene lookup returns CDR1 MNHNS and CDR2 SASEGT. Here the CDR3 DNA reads TGTGCCAGCACCTACCAAGGACAGGAAGCTTTCTTT. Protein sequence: CASTYQGQEAFF.

The CDR3 sequence is CSARAGTGGASYNEQFF. CDR3 nucleotides: TGCAGTGCTAGAGCCGGGACAGGGGGCGCCTCCTACAATGAGCAGTTCTTC. The chain combines TRBV20-1 with TRBJ2-1; 12 bases are a match to TRBD1. Germline CDR1 reads DFQATT; CDR2 reads SNEGSKA (reference sequence). The CDR3 loop spans 17 amino acids. V shed 1 base, J shed 0 bases, and the junction held 4 bases outside the gene matches.

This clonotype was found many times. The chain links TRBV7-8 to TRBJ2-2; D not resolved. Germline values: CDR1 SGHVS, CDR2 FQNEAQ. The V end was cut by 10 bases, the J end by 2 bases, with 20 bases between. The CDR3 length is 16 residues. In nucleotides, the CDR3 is TGTGCCACCAGGTCAAACGTGGGTTATAACACCGGGGAGCTGTTTTTT. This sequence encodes CATRSNVGYNTGELFF.

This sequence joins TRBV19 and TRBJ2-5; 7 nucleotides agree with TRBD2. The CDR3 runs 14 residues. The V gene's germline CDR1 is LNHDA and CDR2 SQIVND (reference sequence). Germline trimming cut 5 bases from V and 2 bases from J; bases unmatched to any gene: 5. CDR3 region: CASSPGGLQETQYF. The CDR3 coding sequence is TGTGCCAGTAGTCCGGGAGGATTACAAGAGACCCAGTACTTC.

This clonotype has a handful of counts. CDR3 loop: CASSFHRGLNGYTF. The CDR3 DNA sequence: TGTGCCAGCAGCTTTCACAGGGGGCTCAATGGCTACACCTTC. The V and J genes are TRBV5-5 and TRBJ1-2; 9 positions match TRBD1. The V segment lost 2 bases and the J segment 6 bases; nucleotides outside the gene matches: 5. The CDR3 spans 14 residues. Per germline, CDR1 SGHKS and CDR2 YYEKEE (reference sequence).

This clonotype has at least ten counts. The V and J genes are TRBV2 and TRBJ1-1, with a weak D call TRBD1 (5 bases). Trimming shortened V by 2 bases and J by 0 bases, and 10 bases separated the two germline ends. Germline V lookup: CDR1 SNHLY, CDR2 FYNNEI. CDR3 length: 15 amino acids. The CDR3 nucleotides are TGTGCCAGCAGTGAACAGGGAGTAATGAACACTGAAGCTTTCTTT. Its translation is CASSEQGVMNTEAFF.

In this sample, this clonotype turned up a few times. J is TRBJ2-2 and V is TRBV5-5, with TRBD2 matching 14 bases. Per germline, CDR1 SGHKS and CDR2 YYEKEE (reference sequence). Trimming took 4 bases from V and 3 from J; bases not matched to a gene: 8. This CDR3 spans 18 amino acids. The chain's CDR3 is CASSGGTSGGWYTGELFF. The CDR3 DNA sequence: TGTGCCAGCAGCGGCGGGACTAGCGGGGGTTGGTACACCGGGGAGCTGTTTTTT. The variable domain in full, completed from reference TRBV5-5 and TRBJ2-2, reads DAGVTQSPTHLIKTRGQQVTLRCSPISGHKSVSWYQQVLGQGPQFIFQYYEKEERGRGNFPDRFSARQFPNYSSELNVNALLLGDSALYLCASSGGTSGGWYTGELFFGEGSRLTVL.

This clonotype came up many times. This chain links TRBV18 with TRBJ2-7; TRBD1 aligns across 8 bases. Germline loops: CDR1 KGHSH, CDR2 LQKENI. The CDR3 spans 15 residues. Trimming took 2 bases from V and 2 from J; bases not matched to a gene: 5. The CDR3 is CASSPTGTGAYEQYF. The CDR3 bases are TGTGCCAGCTCACCAACCGGGACAGGAGCCTACGAGCAGTACTTC.

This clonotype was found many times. DNA of the CDR3: TGTGCCTGGGGACAGGGCACAGATACGCAGTATTTT. Its translation: CAWGQGTDTQYF. J is TRBJ2-3 and V is TRBV30; 7 nucleotides align to TRBD1. Germline V gives CDR1 GTSNPN, CDR2 SVGIG (reference sequence). Losses at the gene ends were 5 bases for V and 1 base for J; bases not matched to a gene: 0. The CDR3 sequence is 12 residues long.

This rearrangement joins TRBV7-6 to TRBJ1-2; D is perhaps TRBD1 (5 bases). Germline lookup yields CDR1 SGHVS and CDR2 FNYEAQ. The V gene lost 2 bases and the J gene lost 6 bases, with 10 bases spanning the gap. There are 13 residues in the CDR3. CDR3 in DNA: TGTGCCAGCAGCTTATTTCGGGGGAATGGCTACACCTTC. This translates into CASSLFRGNGYTF.

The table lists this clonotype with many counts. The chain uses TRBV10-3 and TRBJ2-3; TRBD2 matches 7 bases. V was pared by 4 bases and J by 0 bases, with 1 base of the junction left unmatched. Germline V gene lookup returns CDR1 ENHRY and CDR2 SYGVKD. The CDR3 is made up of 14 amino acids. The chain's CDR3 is CAISASGSTDTQYF. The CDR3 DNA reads TGTGCCATCAGTGCTAGCGGTAGCACAGATACGCAGTATTTT.

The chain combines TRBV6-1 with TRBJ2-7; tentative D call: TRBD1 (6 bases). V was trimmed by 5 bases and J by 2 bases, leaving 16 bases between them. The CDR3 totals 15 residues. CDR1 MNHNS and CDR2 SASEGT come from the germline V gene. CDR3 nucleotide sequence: TGTGCCAGCAGTCTAGGGGAAGGGGGACCCTACGAGCAGTACTTC. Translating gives CASSLGEGGPYEQYF.

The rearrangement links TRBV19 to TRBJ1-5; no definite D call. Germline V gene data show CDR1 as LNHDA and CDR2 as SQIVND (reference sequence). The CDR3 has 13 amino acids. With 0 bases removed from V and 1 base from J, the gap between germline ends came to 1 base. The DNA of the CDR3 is TGTGCCAGTAGTATAGAGAGCAATCAGCCCCAGCATTTT. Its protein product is CASSIESNQPQHF.

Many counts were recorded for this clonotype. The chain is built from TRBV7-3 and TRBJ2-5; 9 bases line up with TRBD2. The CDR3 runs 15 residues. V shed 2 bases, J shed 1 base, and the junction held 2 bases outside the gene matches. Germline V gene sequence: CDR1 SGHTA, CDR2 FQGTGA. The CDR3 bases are TGTGCCAGCAGCTTACTTAGCGGGGGCCAAGAGACCCAGTACTTC. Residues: CASSLLSGGQETQYF.

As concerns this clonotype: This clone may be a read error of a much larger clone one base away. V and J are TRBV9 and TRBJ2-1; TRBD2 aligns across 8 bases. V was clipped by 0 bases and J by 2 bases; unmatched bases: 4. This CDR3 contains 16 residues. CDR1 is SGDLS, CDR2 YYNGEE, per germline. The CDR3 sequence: CASSVATREAYNEQFF. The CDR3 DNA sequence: TGTGCCAGCAGCGTAGCTACGCGGGAGGCCTACAATGAGCAGTTCTTC.

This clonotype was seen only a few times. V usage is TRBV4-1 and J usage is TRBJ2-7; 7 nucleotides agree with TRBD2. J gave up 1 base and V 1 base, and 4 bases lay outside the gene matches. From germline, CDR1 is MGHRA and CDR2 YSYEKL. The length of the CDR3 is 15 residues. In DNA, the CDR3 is TGCGCCAGCAGCCAAGTCGGACTAGGTTCCTACGAGCAGTACTTC. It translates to CASSQVGLGSYEQYF.

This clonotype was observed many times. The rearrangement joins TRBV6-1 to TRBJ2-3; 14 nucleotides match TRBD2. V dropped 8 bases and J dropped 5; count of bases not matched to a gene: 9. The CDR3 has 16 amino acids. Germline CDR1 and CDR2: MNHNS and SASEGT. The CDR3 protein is CASCSWTSGGRDTQYF. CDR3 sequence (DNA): TGTGCCAGCTGCTCGTGGACTAGCGGGGGGAGAGATACGCAGTATTTT.

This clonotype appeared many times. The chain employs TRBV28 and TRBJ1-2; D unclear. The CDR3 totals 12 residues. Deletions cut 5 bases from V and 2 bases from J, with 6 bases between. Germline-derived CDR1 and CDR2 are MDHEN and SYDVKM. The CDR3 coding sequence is TGTGCCAGCAGTAGACCCAACTATGGCTACACCTTC. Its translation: CASSRPNYGYTF.

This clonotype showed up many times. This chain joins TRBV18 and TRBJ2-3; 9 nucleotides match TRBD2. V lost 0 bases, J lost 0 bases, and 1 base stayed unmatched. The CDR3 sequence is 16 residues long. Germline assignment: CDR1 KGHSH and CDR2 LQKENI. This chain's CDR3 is CASSPPSGGSTDTQYF. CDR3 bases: TGTGCCAGCTCACCACCTAGCGGGGGAAGCACAGATACGCAGTATTTT.

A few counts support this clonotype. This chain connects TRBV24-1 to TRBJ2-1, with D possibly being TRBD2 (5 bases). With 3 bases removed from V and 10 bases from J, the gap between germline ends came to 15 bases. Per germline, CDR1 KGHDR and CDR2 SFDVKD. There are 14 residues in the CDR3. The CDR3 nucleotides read TGTGCCACCAGTGATAGGGTGATTGGGGAGGAGCAGTTCTTC. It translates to CATSDRVIGEEQFF.

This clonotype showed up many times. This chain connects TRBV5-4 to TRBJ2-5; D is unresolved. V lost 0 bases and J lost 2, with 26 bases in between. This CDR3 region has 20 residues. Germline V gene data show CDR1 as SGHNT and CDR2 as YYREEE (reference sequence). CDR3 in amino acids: CASSLVGSRSPFAIQETQYF. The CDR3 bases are TGTGCCAGCAGCTTGGTCGGCAGCCGCTCCCCCTTCGCCATTCAAGAGACCCAGTACTTC.

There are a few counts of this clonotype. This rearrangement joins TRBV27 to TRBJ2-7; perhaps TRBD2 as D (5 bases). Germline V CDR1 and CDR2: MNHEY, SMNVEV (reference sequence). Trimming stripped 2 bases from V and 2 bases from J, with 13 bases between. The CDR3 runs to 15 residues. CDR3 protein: CASSLELRRTYEQYF. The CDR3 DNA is TGTGCCAGCAGTTTAGAGCTTAGGAGGACCTACGAGCAGTACTTC.

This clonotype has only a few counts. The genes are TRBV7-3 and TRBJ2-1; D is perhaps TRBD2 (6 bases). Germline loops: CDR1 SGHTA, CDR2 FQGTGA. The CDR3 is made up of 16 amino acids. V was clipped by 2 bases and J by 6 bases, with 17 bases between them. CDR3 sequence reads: CASSLGGKGRFNEQFF. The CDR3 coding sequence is TGTGCCAGCAGCTTAGGGGGGAAAGGGAGGTTCAATGAGCAGTTCTTC. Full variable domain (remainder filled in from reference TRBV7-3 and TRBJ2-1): GAGVSQTPSNKVTEKGKYVELRCDPISGHTALYWYRQSLGQGPEFLIYFQGTGAADDSGLPNDRFFAVRPEGSVSTLKIQRTERGDSAVYLCASSLGGKGRFNEQFFGPGTRLTVL.

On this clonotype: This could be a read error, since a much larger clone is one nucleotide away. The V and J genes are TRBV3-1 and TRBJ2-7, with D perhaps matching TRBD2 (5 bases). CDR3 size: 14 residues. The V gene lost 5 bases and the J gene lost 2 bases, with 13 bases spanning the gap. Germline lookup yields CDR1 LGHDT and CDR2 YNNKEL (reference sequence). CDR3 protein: CASSWTGETYEQYF. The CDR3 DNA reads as TGTGCCAGCAGCTGGACTGGCGAGACCTACGAGCAGTACTTC.

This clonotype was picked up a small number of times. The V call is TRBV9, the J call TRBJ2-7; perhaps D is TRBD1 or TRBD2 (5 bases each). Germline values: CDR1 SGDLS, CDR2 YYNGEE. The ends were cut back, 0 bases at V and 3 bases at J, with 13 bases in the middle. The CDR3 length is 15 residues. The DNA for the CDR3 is TGTGCCAGCAGCGTAGGGGTCGGGGCCTACTACGAGCAGTACTTC. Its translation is CASSVGVGAYYEQYF.

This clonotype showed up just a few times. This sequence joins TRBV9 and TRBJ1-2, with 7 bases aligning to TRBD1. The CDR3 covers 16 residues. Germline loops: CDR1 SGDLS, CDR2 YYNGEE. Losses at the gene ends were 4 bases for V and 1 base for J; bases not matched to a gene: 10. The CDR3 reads CASSSRVQGINYGYTF. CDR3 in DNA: TGTGCCAGCAGCTCTAGGGTACAGGGGATTAACTATGGCTACACCTTC.